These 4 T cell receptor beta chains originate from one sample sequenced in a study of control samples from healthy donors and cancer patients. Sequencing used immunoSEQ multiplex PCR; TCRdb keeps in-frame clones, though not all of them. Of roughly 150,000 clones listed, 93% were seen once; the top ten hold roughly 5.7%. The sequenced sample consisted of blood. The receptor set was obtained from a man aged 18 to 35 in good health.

CDR3 sequence: CASSRGAINTEAFF. In DNA form, the CDR3 reads TGCGCCAGCTCACGGGGGGCGATTAACACTGAAGCTTTCTTT. The rearrangement uses TRBV10-1 and TRBJ1-1; maybe TRBD1 (6 bases). V shed 8 bases and J shed 2 bases, with 15 bases lying between them. The CDR3 consists of 14 residues. The V gene's germline CDR1 is WNHNN and CDR2 SYGVQD (reference sequence).

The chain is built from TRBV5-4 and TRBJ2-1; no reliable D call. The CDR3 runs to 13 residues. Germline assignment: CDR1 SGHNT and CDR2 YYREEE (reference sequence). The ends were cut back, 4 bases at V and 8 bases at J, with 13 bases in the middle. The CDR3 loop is CASSPRLDDEQFF. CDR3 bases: TGTGCCAGCAGCCCGCGCCTTGATGATGAGCAGTTCTTC.

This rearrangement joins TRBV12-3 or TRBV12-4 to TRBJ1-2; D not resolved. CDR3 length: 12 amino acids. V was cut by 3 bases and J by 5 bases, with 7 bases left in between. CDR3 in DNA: TGTGCCAGCAGTTTTGGGAAATATGGCTACACCTTC. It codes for CASSFGKYGYTF.

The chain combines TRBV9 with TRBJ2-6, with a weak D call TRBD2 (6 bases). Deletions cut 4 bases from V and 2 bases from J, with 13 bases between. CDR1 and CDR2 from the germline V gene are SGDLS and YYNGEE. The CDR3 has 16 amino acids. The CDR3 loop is CASSPAGRAGANVLTF. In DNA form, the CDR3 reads TGTGCCAGCAGCCCAGCGGGCCGGGCTGGGGCCAACGTCCTGACTTTC.